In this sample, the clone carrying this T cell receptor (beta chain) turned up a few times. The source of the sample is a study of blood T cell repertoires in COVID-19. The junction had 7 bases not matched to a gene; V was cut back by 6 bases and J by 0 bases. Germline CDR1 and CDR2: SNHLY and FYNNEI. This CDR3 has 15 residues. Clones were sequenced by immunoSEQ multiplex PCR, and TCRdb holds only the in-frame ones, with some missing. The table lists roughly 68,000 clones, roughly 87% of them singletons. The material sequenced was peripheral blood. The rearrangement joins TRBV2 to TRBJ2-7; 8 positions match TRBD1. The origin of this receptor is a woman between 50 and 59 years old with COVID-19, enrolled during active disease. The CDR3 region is CASSPRGPPSYEQYF. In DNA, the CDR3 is TGTGCCAGCAGCCCCAGGGGGCCACCCTCCTACGAGCAGTACTTC.